Described below is a single TCR beta chain sequence and its context. Losses at the gene ends were 0 bases for V and 6 bases for J; bases not matched to a gene: 7. CDR1 is SEHNR, CDR2 FQNEAQ, per germline (reference sequence). This CDR3 spans 15 amino acids. The data derive from a study of T cell changes during pregnancy in multiple sclerosis. Clones were sequenced by immunoSEQ multiplex PCR, and TCRdb holds only the in-frame ones, with some missing. This table has 35,000 to 55,000 clones, 85% to 95% appearing once. The source of this sequence is a female donor with multiple sclerosis, enrolled in a pregnancy study. Sequences were obtained from peripheral blood. This chain connects TRBV7-9 to TRBJ2-7; 8 nucleotides align to TRBD1. The CDR3 reads CASSLAPRGRGEQYF. For the CDR3, the DNA is TGTGCCAGCAGCTTAGCGCCCAGGGGGCGCGGCGAGCAGTACTTC.